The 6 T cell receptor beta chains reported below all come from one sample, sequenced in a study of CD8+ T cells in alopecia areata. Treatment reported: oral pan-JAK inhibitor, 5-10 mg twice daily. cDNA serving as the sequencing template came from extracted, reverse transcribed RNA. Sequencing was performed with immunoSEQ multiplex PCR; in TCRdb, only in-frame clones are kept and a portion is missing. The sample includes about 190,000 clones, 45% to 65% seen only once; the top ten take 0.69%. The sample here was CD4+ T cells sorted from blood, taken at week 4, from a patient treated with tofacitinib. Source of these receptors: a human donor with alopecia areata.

The CDR3 DNA reads TGCGCCAGCAGAGACCTCGACTCCCAGTTCTTC. It codes for CASRDLDSQFF. The chain couples TRBV5-1 to TRBJ2-1; no clear D. The V end was cut by 5 bases, the J end by 13 bases, with 13 bases between. Germline loops: CDR1 SGHRS, CDR2 YFSETQ. The CDR3 is 11 residues long.

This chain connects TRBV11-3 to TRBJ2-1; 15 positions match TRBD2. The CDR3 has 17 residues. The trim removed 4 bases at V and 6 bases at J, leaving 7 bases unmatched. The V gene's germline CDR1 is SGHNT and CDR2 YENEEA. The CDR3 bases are TGTGCCAGCAGCTCAGGACTAGCGGGAGGGAATATCAATGAGCAGTTCTTC. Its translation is CASSSGLAGGNINEQFF.

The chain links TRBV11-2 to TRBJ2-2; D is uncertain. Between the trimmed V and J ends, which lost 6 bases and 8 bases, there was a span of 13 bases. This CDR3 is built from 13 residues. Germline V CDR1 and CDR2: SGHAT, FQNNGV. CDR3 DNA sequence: TGTGCCAGCAGTTACATTCCCTTGGGGGAGCTGTTTTTT. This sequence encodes CASSYIPLGELFF.

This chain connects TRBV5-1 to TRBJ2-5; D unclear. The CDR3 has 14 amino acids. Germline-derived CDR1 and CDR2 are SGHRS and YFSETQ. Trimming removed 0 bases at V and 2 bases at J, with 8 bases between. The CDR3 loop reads CASSLATEQETQYF. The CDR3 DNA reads TGCGCCAGCAGCTTGGCGACGGAACAAGAGACCCAGTACTTC.

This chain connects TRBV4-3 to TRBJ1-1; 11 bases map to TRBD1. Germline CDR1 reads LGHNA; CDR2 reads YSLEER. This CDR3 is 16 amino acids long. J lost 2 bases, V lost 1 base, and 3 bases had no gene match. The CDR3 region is CASSQGTGGFNTEAFF. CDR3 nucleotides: TGCGCCAGCAGCCAAGGGACAGGGGGCTTTAACACTGAAGCTTTCTTT.

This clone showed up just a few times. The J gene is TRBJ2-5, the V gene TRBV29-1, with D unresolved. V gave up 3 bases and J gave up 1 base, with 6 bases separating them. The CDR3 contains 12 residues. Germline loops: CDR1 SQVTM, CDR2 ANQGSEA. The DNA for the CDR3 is TGCAGCGTTGAGAGGACCCAAGAGACCCAGTACTTC. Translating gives CSVERTQETQYF. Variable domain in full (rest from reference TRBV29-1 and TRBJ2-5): SAVISQKPSRDICQRGTSLTIQCQVDSQVTMMFWYRQQPGQSLTLIATANQGSEATYESGFVIDKFPISRPNLTFSTLTVSNMSPEDSSIYLCSVERTQETQYFGPGTRLLVL.